In its sample, the clone carrying this T cell receptor beta chain was seen a few times. Its antigen is not identified. The data derive from a study of T cell repertoires in cytomegalovirus infection. Each CDR3 protein is one row after TCRdb ran MiXCR on the reads. The sample gives around 99,000 distinct CDR3 sequences, approximately 28% of which show up once; about 81% is in the top ten. Germline CDR1 reads MNHEY; CDR2 reads SMNVEV (reference sequence). The CDR3 sequence is 14 residues long. With V trimmed by 5 bases and J by 5 bases, 4 bases remained unmatched. The V and J genes are TRBV27 and TRBJ2-2, with 8 bases identical to TRBD1. Sequenced material: CD8+ T cells from cultured PBMCs, taken from culture after CMV antigen stimulation. The clonotype originates from a human donor in good health (CMV status not recorded). Some clones in this sample may be carry-over from other donors' samples. The CDR3 protein is CASSTRQGTGELFF. CDR3 DNA: TGTGCCAGCAGTACGAGACAGGGGACCGGGGAGCTGTTTTTT.